This TCR beta chain was obtained from a study of PD-1 blockade in classical Hodgkin lymphoma (dated by TCRdb to 2018 to 2021). In the study overall: Nivolumab dosing was 3 mg/kg intravenously every 2 weeks, continuing until either disease progression or unacceptable toxicity. A peripheral blood immune signature of response to PD-1 blockade in classical Hodgkin lymphoma was defined using TCR beta sequencing and CyTOF. The investigation overall reported the following: Lower diversity was observed in patients in whom nivolumab was started less than 1 year after ASCT, and these patients were excluded from later analyses so that confounding by immune reconstitution would be avoided. Trial patients achieving complete response had baseline diversity similar to newly diagnosed patients, whereas partial responders and progressors had significantly lower diversity. Baseline TCR diversity was reported to be lower in newly diagnosed patients than in healthy donors and to be lower still in relapsed/refractory patients. By C4D1, a significant rise was seen in CD4+ TCR diversity but not in CD8+ TCR diversity (p=0.0027 vs p=0.16), and the rise was most apparent among complete responders (p=0.02). The study covered only a single clinical trial cohort, and the causes of the repertoire differences, possibly disease activity or prior therapy, were still not defined.

The Qiagen DNeasy kit was used to extract genomic DNA from unsorted PBMCs and from the negatively selected CD4+ and CD8+ fractions. Using primers that anneal to V and J segments, immunoSEQ multiplex PCR amplified the TCR beta CDR3 regions. A synthetic immune receptor repertoire was used to minimize amplification bias, and remaining bias was computationally removed after sequencing. Turning to the authors' computational methods: Custom Python scripts were used to quantify repertoire diversity as the Shannon entropy index. The unsorted, CD4+ and CD8+ repertoires were each analyzed separately, with the exception of combined analyses, where CD4+ and CD8+ sequences were merged in silico. Clonal expansion was defined as a frequency increase of at least 2-fold after treatment compared with C1D1, and clones undetected at baseline were assigned a pseudocount of 0.5. Clones with 0 or 1 copy at C1D1 were classified as singleton clones, and clones with 2 or more copies were classified as non-singleton clones. Clones expanded in unsorted samples were assigned a CD4+, CD8+ or unknown annotation through matching of protein sequences in sorted samples from the same patient. Wilcoxon tests on paired samples were used to test diversity changes from C1D1 to C4D1. TCRdb retrieved this table from immuneACCESS and kept in-frame rearrangements only. Not all clones are present; in checked studies, unresolved V genes account for under half, and no reason is known for the remainder. The V and J calls and clone size are taken from that table; D and trimming were inferred from the DNA. In all, the sample holds 22,000 or so clones, and about four fifths of those were seen once. The ten largest account for 15% to 20% of the sample.

This specimen's time point label, interpreted: cycle 2 day 1 (C2D1) of nivolumab. All trial patients had relapsed after autologous stem cell transplantation, with cohorts A, B and C differing in prior brentuximab vedotin exposure. A total of more than 55 patients with relapsed/refractory classical Hodgkin lymphoma made up the trial cohort, and each patient's best overall response was complete response, partial response or progressive disease. Single-agent nivolumab was administered to trial patients in the multi-cohort phase II CheckMate 205 trial. An independent review committee assessed best overall response by applying the 2007 International Working Group response criteria. PBMCs from the trial were collected at three points: immediately before nivolumab initiation (C1D1), and during therapy at cycle 2 day 1 and cycle 4 day 1. Peripheral blood was collected in 8 mL Vacutainer Cell Preparation Tubes, from which PBMCs were isolated by centrifugation and then cryopreserved.

Turning to this clone: Its antigen remains undetermined. The record has no base qualities; no much larger clone is one base away.

The receptor's source is a human donor with classical Hodgkin lymphoma. Here the sequenced sample was peripheral blood mononuclear cells (PBMCs), taken before the second cycle of nivolumab.

CDR3 sequence: CASSLDQKYNSPLHF. The nucleotide sequence reads as follows: TGTGCCAGCAGCTTAGATCAGAAGTATAATTCACCCCTCCACTTT. The V gene is TRBV11-2 and the J gene is TRBJ1-6, with the D gene call left open. Inclusive of the bounding cysteine and phenylalanine, the CDR3 is 15 residues long. Just CDR3 DNA is preserved here, 45 bases in frame from base 1. The trim is 0 bases for V and 4 bases for J, with a gap of 7 bases between the germline ends. Based on the germline V gene, the CDR1 and CDR2 sequences are SGHAT and FQNNGV.